This record concerns one TCR beta chain sequence. Its antigen is still unknown. PCR used 60 Vbeta primers and 13 Jbeta primers. Method: immunoSEQ multiplex PCR; TCRdb's copy keeps in-frame clones and lacks some. The table lists about 160,000 clones, roughly four fifths of them singletons. These data belong to a study of cytomegalovirus exposure and HLA in healthy donors. V lost 6 bases, J lost 4 bases, and 16 bases lay in between. From germline, CDR1 is MDHEN and CDR2 SYDVKM. CDR3 size: 16 residues. Findings of the study overall: There were reportedly fewer N-insertions in an Asian-associated ancestry cluster than the roughly 610-donor mean, in a later analysis. Among TCR sequences, most were rare, though some public TCRs appeared in many donors.

What was sequenced was PBMCs. The gene calls are TRBV28 and TRBJ1-6; D call uncertain. The receptor was derived from a man aged 50 or older in good health and CMV-seropositive. CDR3 protein: CASSGSRGIYNSPLHF. The CDR3 DNA reads TGTGCCAGCAGCGGGAGCAGAGGGATTTATAATTCACCCCTCCACTTT.